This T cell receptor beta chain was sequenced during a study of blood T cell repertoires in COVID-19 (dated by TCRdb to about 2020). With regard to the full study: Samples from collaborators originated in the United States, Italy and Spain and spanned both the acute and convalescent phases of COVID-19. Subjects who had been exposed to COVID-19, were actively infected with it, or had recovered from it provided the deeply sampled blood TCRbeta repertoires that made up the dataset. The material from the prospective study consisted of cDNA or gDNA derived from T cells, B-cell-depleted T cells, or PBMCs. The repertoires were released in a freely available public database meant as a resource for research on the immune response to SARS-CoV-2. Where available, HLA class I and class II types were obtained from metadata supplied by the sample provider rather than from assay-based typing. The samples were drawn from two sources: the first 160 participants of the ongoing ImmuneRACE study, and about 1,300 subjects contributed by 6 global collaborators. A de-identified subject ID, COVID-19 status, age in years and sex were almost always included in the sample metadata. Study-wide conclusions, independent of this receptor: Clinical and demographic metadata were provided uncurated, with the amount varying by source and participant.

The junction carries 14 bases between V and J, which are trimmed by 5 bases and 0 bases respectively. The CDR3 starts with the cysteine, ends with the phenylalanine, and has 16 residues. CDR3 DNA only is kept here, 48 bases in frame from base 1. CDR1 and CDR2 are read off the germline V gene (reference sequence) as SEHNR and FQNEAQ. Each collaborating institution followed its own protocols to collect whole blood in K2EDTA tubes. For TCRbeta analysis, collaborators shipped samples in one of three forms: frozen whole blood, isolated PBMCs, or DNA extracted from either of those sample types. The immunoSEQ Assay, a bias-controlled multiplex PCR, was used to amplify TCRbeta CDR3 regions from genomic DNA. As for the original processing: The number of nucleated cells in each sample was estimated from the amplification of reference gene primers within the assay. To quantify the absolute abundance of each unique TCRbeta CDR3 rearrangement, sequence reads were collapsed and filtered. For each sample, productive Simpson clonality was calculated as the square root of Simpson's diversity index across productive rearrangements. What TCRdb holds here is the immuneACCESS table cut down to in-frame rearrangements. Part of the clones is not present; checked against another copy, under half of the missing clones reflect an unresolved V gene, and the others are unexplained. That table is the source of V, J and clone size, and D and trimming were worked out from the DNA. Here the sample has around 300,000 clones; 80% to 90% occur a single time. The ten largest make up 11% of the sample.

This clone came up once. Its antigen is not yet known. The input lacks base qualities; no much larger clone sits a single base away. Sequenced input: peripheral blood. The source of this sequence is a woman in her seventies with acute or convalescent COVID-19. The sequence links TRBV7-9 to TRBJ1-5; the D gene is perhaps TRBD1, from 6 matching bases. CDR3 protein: CASSEDRTPSNQPQHF. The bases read TGTGCCAGCAGCGAAGACAGGACCCCTAGCAATCAGCCCCAGCATTTT.